This entry features one T cell receptor (beta chain) sequence. The target antigen is unknown. The data stem from a study of blood T cells in healthy people across ages. Notes on the study in general: Both higher diversity and more naive CD4+ cells marked long-lived donors when set against aged donors. It was held that the diversity estimates obtained from one million T cells were underestimates.

There are 12 residues in the CDR3. V lost 0 bases and J lost 4, with 5 bases in between. The germline gives CDR1 DFQATT, CDR2 SNEGSKA (reference sequence). A minimum of 7 million PBMCs was isolated per sample. Primed by a sample-barcoded 5' primer and a J-beta primer mix, a second PCR proceeded for about 6 to 12 cycles. Carrying 12 random nucleotides, a template-switch adaptor labeled each individual cDNA molecule. Via MiXCR, TCRdb re-called the 5' RACE reads, giving one row per CDR3 protein. The sample yields about a million distinct CDR3 sequences, about 51% seen once. The chain employs TRBV20-1 and TRBJ2-3; D is ambiguous. The receptor was isolated from a woman aged 55-70 years in good health. Sequences were obtained from blood. The CDR3 sequence: CSAREGSDTQYF. The CDR3 DNA is TGCAGTGCTAGAGAGGGCTCAGATACGCAGTATTTT.